Below, 20 T cell receptor beta chains from the same sample are listed, as sequenced in a study of T cells after yellow fever vaccination. MiXCR was run by TCRdb on the 5' RACE reads, yielding one entry per CDR3 protein. The sample shows hundreds of thousands of distinct CDR3 sequences, around an eighth of them seen only once. Sequenced here: PBMCs, sampled on the day of the yellow fever booster vaccination. These receptors were obtained from a man aged 25 to 40 who received the YFV17D yellow fever vaccine.

In its sample, this clonotype was seen a few times. The chain joins TRBV10-3 to TRBJ2-7, with no clear D. Germline V lookup: CDR1 ENHRY, CDR2 SYGVKD. The V end lost 2 bases, the J end lost 7 bases, and 6 bases lay between the germline ends. This CDR3 spans 11 amino acids. The CDR3 protein is CAISEKEEQYF. CDR3 DNA sequence: TGTGCCATCAGTGAGAAGGAAGAGCAGTACTTC.

This chain uses TRBV7-2 with TRBJ2-6; D uncertain. The CDR3 contains 14 residues. V lost 5 bases and J 2 bases, leaving 7 bases between the germline ends. Germline CDR1 SGHTA, CDR2 FQGNSA. The CDR3 loop is CASSADAGANVLTF. The DNA for the CDR3 is TGTGCCAGCAGCGCCGACGCTGGGGCCAACGTCCTGACTTTC.

The V gene is TRBV7-6, the J gene TRBJ2-7; D remains unclear. Germline CDR1 and CDR2: SGHVS and FNYEAQ. Trimming removed 3 bases from V and 5 bases from J, with 11 bases in between. The CDR3 has 13 amino acids. The CDR3 nucleotides read TGTGCCAGCAGCTTGTCGTTATCCCACGAGCAGTACTTC. This encodes CASSLSLSHEQYF.

This clonotype was seen a handful of times. The gene calls are TRBV6-1 and TRBJ1-1; TRBD1 agrees at 9 bases. V lost 8 bases to trimming and J lost 0 bases; unmatched junction nucleotides: 4. The CDR3 spans 14 residues. The germline V gene encodes CDR1 MNHNS and CDR2 SASEGT. The CDR3 loop reads CASATGGLNTEAFF. For the CDR3, the DNA is TGTGCCAGCGCAACAGGGGGCCTGAACACTGAAGCTTTCTTT.

The rearrangement links TRBV19 to TRBJ1-1; D is uncertain. CDR1 and CDR2 from the germline V gene are LNHDA and SQIVND (reference sequence). CDR3 length equals 13 residues. The germline V and J ends were trimmed by 6 bases and 0 bases, with 8 bases remaining between them. CDR3 loop: CASRERMNTEAFF. The CDR3 DNA sequence: TGTGCCAGTAGGGAGCGGATGAACACTGAAGCTTTCTTT.

J is TRBJ2-1 and V is TRBV18, with 9 bases lining up with TRBD1. CDR3 size: 14 residues. Looked up from germline, CDR1 is KGHSH and CDR2 is LQKENI. The V gene end was trimmed by 2 bases and the J gene end by 8 bases; junction bases not matched to a gene: 4. The CDR3 DNA is TGTGCCAGCTCACCAGTCGGGACAGGGCATGAGCAGTTCTTC. This encodes CASSPVGTGHEQFF.

This clonotype has more than one count but fewer than ten. The genes are TRBV12-3 or TRBV12-4 and TRBJ2-2; no definite D call. The V end lost 5 bases, the J end lost 7 bases, and 8 bases lay between the germline ends. The CDR3 extends over 12 amino acids. The CDR3 sequence is CASSQNIGELFF. DNA for the CDR3: TGTGCCAGCAGTCAGAATATCGGGGAGCTGTTTTTT.

This clonotype was seen a handful of times. The chain carries TRBV4-3 and TRBJ1-4; D possibly corresponds to TRBD1 (6 bases). CDR3 length: 18 residues. Germline V gene data show CDR1 as LGHNA and CDR2 as YSLEER. Trimming pared 0 bases from V and 0 bases from J, leaving 14 bases between. The CDR3 loop reads CASSQDSTGSATNEKLFF. CDR3 in DNA: TGCGCCAGCAGCCAAGATTCGACAGGCTCTGCAACTAATGAAAAACTGTTTTTT.

The chain uses TRBV19 and TRBJ1-4, with D perhaps matching TRBD1 (5 bases). This CDR3 spans 13 amino acids. V dropped 3 bases and J dropped 8 bases, with 10 bases sitting between them. CDR1 and CDR2 (germline): LNHDA, SQIVND (reference sequence). The CDR3 sequence is CASSIRAQEKLFF. The CDR3 nucleotides read TGTGCCAGTAGTATCAGGGCACAGGAAAAACTGTTTTTT.

This clonotype was recorded a few times. The chain couples TRBV30 to TRBJ2-4; TRBD2 aligns across 9 bases. CDR3 length: 16 residues. The J segment lost 0 bases and the V segment lost 0 bases, leaving 3 bases of the junction unmatched. From germline, CDR1 is GTSNPN and CDR2 SVGIG (reference sequence). This CDR3 reads CAWSVPSGIAKNIQYF. The CDR3 DNA is TGTGCCTGGAGTGTACCTAGCGGGATAGCCAAAAACATTCAGTACTTC.

This chain uses TRBV7-6 with TRBJ1-4, with D unclear. This CDR3 is built from 11 residues. V was clipped by 2 bases and J by 12 bases, with 7 bases between them. Looked up from germline, CDR1 is SGHVS and CDR2 is FNYEAQ. This CDR3 is CASSLSTELFF. As DNA, the CDR3 is TGTGCCAGCAGCTTAAGCACAGAACTGTTTTTT.

The chain combines TRBV6-5 with TRBJ2-3; 9 nucleotides align to TRBD2. CDR3 length: 17 residues. From germline, CDR1 is MNHEY and CDR2 SVGAGI. The J segment lost 9 bases and the V segment lost 0 bases, leaving 13 bases of the junction unmatched. The CDR3 sequence: CASSYSTAGGTTDTQYF. CDR3 nucleotides: TGTGCCAGCAGTTACTCGACAGCGGGAGGCACCACTGACACGCAGTATTTT.

This clonotype was recorded a few times. The gene calls are TRBV5-1 and TRBJ2-1; 10 bases are shared with TRBD2. CDR3 length: 17 amino acids. The junction had 5 bases not matched to a gene; V was cut back by 0 bases and J by 2 bases. Germline V gene lookup returns CDR1 SGHRS and CDR2 YFSETQ. The CDR3 loop is CASSLGPSGRAYNEQFF. The CDR3 DNA reads TGCGCCAGCAGCTTGGGACCAAGCGGGAGGGCCTACAATGAGCAGTTCTTC.

The chain carries TRBV18 and TRBJ2-1; D might be TRBD2 (5 bases). The V end lost 2 bases, the J end lost 9 bases, and 14 bases lay between the germline ends. CDR3 length: 14 residues. Per the germline V gene, CDR1 is KGHSH and CDR2 is LQKENI. CDR3 sequence reads: CASSPKPASGEQFF. The CDR3 DNA follows: TGTGCCAGCTCACCAAAACCTGCCAGCGGTGAGCAGTTCTTC.

This clonotype appeared a few times. The chain joins TRBV29-1 to TRBJ2-7, with D tentatively TRBD1 or TRBD2 (5 bases each). This CDR3 comprises 12 residues. V lost 4 bases to trimming and J lost 2 bases, with 9 bases between them. Germline CDR1 SQVTM, CDR2 ANQGSEA. The CDR3 DNA follows: TGCAGCGTTGGGGACGGACCCTACGAGCAGTACTTC. It encodes CSVGDGPYEQYF.

The sample holds a few counts of this clonotype. The V gene is TRBV20-1, the J gene TRBJ2-1; D not resolved. CDR1 is DFQATT, CDR2 SNEGSKA, per germline (reference sequence). V was cut by 6 bases and J by 6 bases, with 12 bases left in between. The CDR3 runs 12 residues. The CDR3 nucleotides read TGCAGTGCAGTGGGCCTGGGCAATGAGCAGTTCTTC. It is translated as CSAVGLGNEQFF.

This clonotype has only a few counts. The chain employs TRBV5-1 and TRBJ2-1, with D maybe TRBD2 (6 bases). The CDR3 has 18 amino acids. V was cut by 1 base and J by 7 bases, with 24 bases left in between. CDR1 is SGHRS and CDR2 is YFSETQ in the germline V gene. The chain's CDR3 is CASSLWGGAIGRGNEQFF. CDR3 in DNA: TGCGCCAGCAGCTTGTGGGGCGGTGCGATCGGGAGAGGAAATGAGCAGTTCTTC. The full variable domain, rest sourced from reference TRBV5-1 and TRBJ2-1, is KAGVTQTPRYLIKTRGQQVTLSCSPISGHRSVSWYQQTPGQGLQFLFEYFSETQRNKGNFPGRFSGRQFSNSRSEMNVSTLELGDSALYLCASSLWGGAIGRGNEQFFGPGTRLTVL.

There are a few counts of this clonotype. The chain joins TRBV2 to TRBJ2-5; 8 bases match TRBD2. This CDR3 is built from 14 residues. V was pared by 6 bases and J by 2 bases, with 5 bases of the junction left unmatched. In germline, CDR1 is SNHLY, CDR2 FYNNEI. Here the CDR3 DNA reads TGTGCCAGCAGACTAGCGGATTTTCAAGAGACCCAGTACTTC. Protein sequence: CASRLADFQETQYF.

V and J are TRBV5-1 and TRBJ2-5; no clear D. V shed 0 bases and J shed 2 bases, with 8 bases lying between them. The CDR3 extends over 14 amino acids. The germline V gene has CDR1 SGHRS and CDR2 YFSETQ. The CDR3 spells CASSLVSRQETQYF. Here the CDR3 DNA reads TGCGCCAGCAGCTTGGTTTCTCGTCAAGAGACCCAGTACTTC.

The genes are TRBV18 and TRBJ2-3; possibly TRBD1 for D (6 bases). Germline-derived CDR1 and CDR2 are KGHSH and LQKENI. The CDR3 has 16 amino acids. The V and J ends lost 3 bases and 0 bases respectively, with 13 bases between them. CDR3: CASSPLQTGSTDTQYF. The CDR3 DNA reads as TGTGCCAGCTCACCCCTCCAGACAGGTAGCACAGATACGCAGTATTTT. Filled out from reference TRBV18 and TRBJ2-3, the complete variable domain reads NAGVMQNPRHLVRRRGQEARLRCSPMKGHSHVYWYRQLPEEGLKFMVYLQKENIIDESGMPKERFSAEFPKEGPSILRIQQVVRGDSAAYFCASSPLQTGSTDTQYFGPGTRLTVL.